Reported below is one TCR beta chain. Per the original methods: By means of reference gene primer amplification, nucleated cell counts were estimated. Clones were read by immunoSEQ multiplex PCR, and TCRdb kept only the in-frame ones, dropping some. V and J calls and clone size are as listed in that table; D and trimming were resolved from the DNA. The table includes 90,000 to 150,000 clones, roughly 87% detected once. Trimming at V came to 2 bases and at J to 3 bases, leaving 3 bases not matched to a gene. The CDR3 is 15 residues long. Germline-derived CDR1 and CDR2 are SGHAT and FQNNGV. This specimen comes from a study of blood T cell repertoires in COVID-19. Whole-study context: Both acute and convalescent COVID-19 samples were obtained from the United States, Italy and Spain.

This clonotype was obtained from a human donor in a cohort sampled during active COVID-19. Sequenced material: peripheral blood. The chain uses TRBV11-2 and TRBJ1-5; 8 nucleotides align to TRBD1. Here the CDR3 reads CASSLTGGPNQPQHF. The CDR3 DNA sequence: TGTGCCAGCAGCTTAACAGGGGGACCCAATCAGCCCCAGCATTTT.